This T cell receptor beta chain was sequenced during a study of T cells in Graves' hyperthyroidism and ophthalmopathy. Amplification targeted TCR beta CDR3 regions from RNA transcripts. HTBI primers were the set used in a first-round RT-PCR of the TCR CDR3. TCRdb ran MiXCR on the multiplex PCR reads and lists one entry per CDR3 protein. The profile shows over 450,000 distinct CDR3 sequences, approximately 17% of them singletons. In regard to this clonotype: Its specificity is not known.

The study excluded patients with uncontrolled infection, other autoimmune disease, pregnancy or lactation. Each diagnosis was grounded in clinical symptoms, serum thyroxine and TRAb, thyroid ultrasound, and orbital computed tomography. About 10 ml of fresh peripheral blood supplied the PBMCs. The CDR3 runs 17 residues. Germline V lookup: CDR1 ENHRY, CDR2 SYGVKD. The trim removed 2 bases at V and 4 bases at J, leaving 13 bases unmatched. Study-wide results and caveats: Most clonotypes that expanded in the thyroid above 0.001 also showed up in blood.

The TCR sequence derives from a woman aged 18 to 35 with Graves' ophthalmopathy. The chain has TRBV10-3 and TRBJ2-7, with 8 bases matching TRBD2. Sequencing input: blood. The CDR3 region has the DNA TGTGCCATCAGTGAGCGGGGGTCCGGGGGGGTTTTTTACGAGCAGTACTTC. Amino acid sequence: CAISERGSGGVFYEQYF.